This entry describes one T cell receptor (beta chain). Its antigen remains unidentified. The sample is drawn from a study of T cell responses to AZD1222 COVID-19 vaccine. General study points: At baseline, seropositivity was found in only a handful of AZD1222 recipients.

Only in-frame clones appear in the TCRdb table, and some are missing; sequencing was by immunoSEQ multiplex PCR. The table shows about 200,000 clones, with roughly 92% occurring only once. The TCR sequence derives from an adult who received the MenACWY meningococcal vaccine as a control. The specimen was peripheral blood, collected 28 days after the second dose of the MenACWY control vaccine.

The CDR3 sequence is CATSSDRGAGNTIYF. The DNA of the CDR3 is TGTGCCACCAGCTCGGACAGGGGCGCTGGAAACACCATATATTTT. This chain links TRBV15 with TRBJ1-3; 9 nucleotides line up with TRBD1. The CDR3 runs to 15 residues. The V gene's germline CDR1 is LNHNV and CDR2 YYDKDF (reference sequence). Trimming removed 5 bases from V and 2 bases from J; junction bases left unmatched: 4.